This TCR beta chain was obtained from a study of shared clonotypes between healthy human individuals. Points from the study as a whole: Rarefaction exposed incomplete sorted-subset sequencing despite large depth. In a few donors, about 5% of naive CD4 clonotypes appeared in common.

On this clone: Its antigen is not identified. Different DNA sequences within this sample yield the same CDR3.

Every donor was a Caucasian adult from Nashville, Tennessee. TCRdb keeps only in-frame clones here, not all; method: immunoSEQ multiplex PCR. The table shows around 1.5 million clones, with 95% to 99% occurring only once. The germline V gene encodes CDR1 DFQATT and CDR2 SNEGSKA (reference sequence). V dropped 5 bases and J dropped 5 bases, with 9 bases sitting between them. This CDR3 has 11 residues. The sequenced sample consisted of naive CD4+ T cells sorted from blood. As to subset: CD45RA+ positively selected. The sequence came from a man aged 30 to 45 in good health. The chain carries TRBV20-1 and TRBJ2-5, with D perhaps assigned TRBD1 or TRBD2 (6 bases each). As DNA, the CDR3 is TGCAGTGCTGGGGGGCGGGAGACCCAGTACTTC. Encoded protein: CSAGGRETQYF.